This T cell receptor beta chain was captured by sequencing in a study of blood T cell repertoires in COVID-19. Study context: The United States, Italy and Spain provided the acute and convalescent COVID-19 samples.

Per the study methods: Using reference gene primer amplification, nucleated cell counts were estimated. TCRdb's table, derived via immunoSEQ multiplex PCR, lists solely in-frame clones and lacks some. V and J calls and clone size come straight from that table; D and trimming were deduced from the DNA. The data hold around 310,000 clones, with around 90% observed a single time. The V end lost 0 bases, the J end lost 9 bases, and 12 bases lay between the germline ends. From germline, CDR1 is KGHSH and CDR2 LQKENI. The CDR3 extends over 15 amino acids. Followed over time, Seattle patients had been enrolled while infection was active.

This rearrangement joins TRBV18 to TRBJ1-6; no clear D gene. The TCR originated in a woman aged 40 to 50 with COVID-19, enrolled during active disease. Sequencing was performed on peripheral blood. CDR3 sequence: CASSPPAGMGSPLHF. CDR3 DNA: TGTGCCAGCTCACCACCGGCGGGAATGGGTTCACCCCTCCACTTT. The full variable domain, in which reference TRBV18 and TRBJ1-6 provide the parts outside the CDR3, is NAGVMQNPRHLVRRRGQEARLRCSPMKGHSHVYWYRQLPEEGLKFMVYLQKENIIDESGMPKERFSAEFPKEGPSILRIQQVVRGDSAAYFCASSPPAGMGSPLHFGNGTRLTVT.